The entry that follows covers one T cell receptor beta chain sequence. What it binds is unknown. These data are taken from a study of CD4 T cells in relation to SARS-CoV-2 and coronaviruses. The CDR3 runs to 15 residues. V was shortened by 0 bases and J by 5 bases, with 12 bases between the two germline ends. From germline, CDR1 is SGDLS and CDR2 YYNGEE. General study findings and limits: The cross-reactivity analysis covered only spike protein, not other viral proteins.

Measured with immunoSEQ multiplex PCR; TCRdb has only the in-frame clones, and not every one. The data hold some 20,000 clones, with over 60% observed a single time. Before the COVID-19 pandemic, during about 2010-2018, CD4+ T cells were taken from unexposed donors. CD4+ T cells were isolated from the cells after more than 8 days of culture. The chain has TRBV9 and TRBJ1-5; D not resolved. This TCR was sampled from a human donor in good health. The sample taken for sequencing was CD4+ T cells from PBMCs, cultured in vitro. The CDR3 DNA is TGTGCCAGCAGCGTAGGGGAGGCCCCGTATCAGCCCCAGCATTTT. This gives the protein CASSVGEAPYQPQHF.